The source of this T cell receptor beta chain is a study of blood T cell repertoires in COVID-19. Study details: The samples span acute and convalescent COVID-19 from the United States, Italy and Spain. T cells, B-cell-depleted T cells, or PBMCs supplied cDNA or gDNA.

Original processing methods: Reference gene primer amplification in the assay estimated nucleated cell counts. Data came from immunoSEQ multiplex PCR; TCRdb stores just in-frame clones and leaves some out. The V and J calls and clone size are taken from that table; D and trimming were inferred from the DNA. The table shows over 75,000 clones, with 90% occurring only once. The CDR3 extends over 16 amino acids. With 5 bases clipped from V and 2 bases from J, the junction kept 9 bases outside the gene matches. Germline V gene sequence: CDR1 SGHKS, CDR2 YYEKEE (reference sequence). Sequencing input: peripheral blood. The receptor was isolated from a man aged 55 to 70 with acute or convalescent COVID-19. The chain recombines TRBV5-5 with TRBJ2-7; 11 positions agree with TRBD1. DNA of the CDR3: TGTGCCAGCAGGGGTTCCGGGACAGGGGGAACCTACGAGCAGTACTTC. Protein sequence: CASRGSGTGGTYEQYF.